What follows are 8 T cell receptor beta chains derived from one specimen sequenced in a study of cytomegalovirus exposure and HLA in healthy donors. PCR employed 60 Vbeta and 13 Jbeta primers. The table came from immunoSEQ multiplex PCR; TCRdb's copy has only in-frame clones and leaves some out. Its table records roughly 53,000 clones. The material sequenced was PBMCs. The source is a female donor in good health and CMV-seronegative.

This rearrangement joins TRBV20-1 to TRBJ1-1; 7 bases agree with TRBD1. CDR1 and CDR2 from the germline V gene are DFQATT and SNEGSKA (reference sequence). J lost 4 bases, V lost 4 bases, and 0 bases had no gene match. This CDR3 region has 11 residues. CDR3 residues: CSATGGTEAFF. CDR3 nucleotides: TGCAGTGCTACAGGGGGCACTGAAGCTTTCTTT.

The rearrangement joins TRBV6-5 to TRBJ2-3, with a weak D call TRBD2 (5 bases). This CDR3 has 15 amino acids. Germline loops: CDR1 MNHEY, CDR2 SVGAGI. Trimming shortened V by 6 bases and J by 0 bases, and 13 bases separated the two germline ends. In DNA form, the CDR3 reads TGTGCCAGCAGCAAGCAACTAGGTAGCACAGATACGCAGTATTTT. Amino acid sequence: CASSKQLGSTDTQYF.

CDR3 coding DNA: TGTGCCAGTAGTAGCATCGTGAACTCACCCTATGGCTACACCTTC. Its translation is CASSSIVNSPYGYTF. V usage is TRBV19 and J usage is TRBJ1-2; D unresolved. CDR1 is LNHDA, CDR2 SQIVND, per germline (reference sequence). The CDR3 has 15 amino acids. Trimming shortened V by 4 bases and J by 4 bases, and 16 bases separated the two germline ends. The variable domain in full, with the rest retrieved from reference TRBV19 and TRBJ1-2, is DGGITQSPKYLFRKEGQNVTLSCEQNLNHDAMYWYRQDPGQGLRLIYYSQIVNDFQKGDIAEGYSVSREKKESFPLTVTSAQKNPTAFYLCASSSIVNSPYGYTFGSGTRLTVV.

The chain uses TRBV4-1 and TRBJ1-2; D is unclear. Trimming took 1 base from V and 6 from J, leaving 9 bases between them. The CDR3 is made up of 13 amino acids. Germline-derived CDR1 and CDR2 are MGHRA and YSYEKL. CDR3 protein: CASSQGGLDGYTF. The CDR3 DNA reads TGCGCCAGCAGCCAAGGCGGGCTCGATGGCTACACCTTC.

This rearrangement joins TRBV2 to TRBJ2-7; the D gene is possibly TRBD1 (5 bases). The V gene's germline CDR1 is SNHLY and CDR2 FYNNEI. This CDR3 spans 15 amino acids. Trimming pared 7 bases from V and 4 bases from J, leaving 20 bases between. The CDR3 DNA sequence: TGTGCCAGCACCCCTAGGGCAGGGCCGCCGTACGAGCAGTACTTC. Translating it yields CASTPRAGPPYEQYF.

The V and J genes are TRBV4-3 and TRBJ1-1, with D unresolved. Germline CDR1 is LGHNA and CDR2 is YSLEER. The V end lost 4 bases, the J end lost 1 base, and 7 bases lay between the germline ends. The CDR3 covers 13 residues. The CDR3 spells CASSLTGNTEAFF. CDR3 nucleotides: TGCGCCAGCAGCCTGACGGGGAACACTGAAGCTTTCTTT.

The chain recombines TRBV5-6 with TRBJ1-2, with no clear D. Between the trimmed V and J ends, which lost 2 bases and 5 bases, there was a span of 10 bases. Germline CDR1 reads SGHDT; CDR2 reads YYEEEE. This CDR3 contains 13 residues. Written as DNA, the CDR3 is TGTGCCAGCAGCTTATTCTCCGAGTATGGCTACACCTTC. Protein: CASSLFSEYGYTF.

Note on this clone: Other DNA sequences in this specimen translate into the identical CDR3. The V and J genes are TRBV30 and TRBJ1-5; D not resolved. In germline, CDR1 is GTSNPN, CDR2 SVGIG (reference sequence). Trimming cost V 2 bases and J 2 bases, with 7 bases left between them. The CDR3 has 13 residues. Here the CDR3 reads CAWSLEGNQPQHF. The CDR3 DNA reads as TGTGCCTGGAGTCTGGAGGGCAATCAGCCCCAGCATTTT.